This T cell receptor (beta chain) came from a study of blood T cells in healthy people across ages (dated by TCRdb to 2014 to 2015). In terms of the full investigation: In model experiments, roughly one uniquely barcoded TCR beta cDNA molecule per two T cells was captured by template switching. Age-related changes in TCR beta repertoire diversity were measured in the study by deep sequencing normalized with unique cDNA molecular identifiers. Four age groups were formed from the donors: young (average approximately 15 years), middle-aged (just under 40), aged (62) and long-lived (about 80). Two additional independent replicas of 1 million unique cDNA reads from the same blood draw were analyzed for two donors (one aged 18 to 30 and one aged 80 or older).

The library was obtained by 5' RACE. The data were produced on an Illumina HiSeq 2500. A second PCR of about 6 to 12 cycles was run with a J-beta primer mix and a sample-barcoded 5' primer. A template-switch 5' adaptor carrying 12 random nucleotides introduced a unique molecular identifier onto each TCR beta cDNA molecule. Each sample yielded at least 2.5 million CDR3-containing paired-end reads. First-strand cDNA synthesis was performed from all RNA using the Mint cDNA synthesis kit, with priming by a TRBC-specific oligonucleotide. Following uracil-DNA glycosylase treatment, a first 18-cycle PCR with universal primers M1SS and BC2_uni_R was performed on all cDNA. Processing in the source paper ran as follows. Each sample was normalized by randomly selecting 1 million high-quality reads, each carrying a distinct molecular identifier. Reads with shared molecular identifiers were discarded instead of being binned into consensus sequences. MiTCR, run with a Q25 quality threshold and the strictest error-elimination algorithm, handled CDR3 identification, clonotype clustering and error correction. Lower-bound total TCR beta diversity was estimated with a nonparametric unseen species model using Euler transformation. The public sequencing data were trimmed at Q25 with fastp and processed into clonotypes with MiXCR by TCRdb, which kept only in-frame beta chains. Merged by CDR3 protein, the rows form single entries marked with the most common genes and DNA. These V and J calls are TCRdb output, not the study's own analysis. In all, the sample holds around 780,000 distinct CDR3 sequences, and 20% to 30% of those were seen once. The biggest ten clones account for under 3% of the sample.

The CDR3 covers 14 residues, taking in both the cysteine and the phenylalanine. Only the CDR3 DNA stays, 42 bases, in frame from base 1. Looking up the germline V gene yields CDR1 MNHEY and CDR2 SVGEGT. V lost 7 bases and J lost 2 bases; the stretch between them is 15 bases long. Here is what the overall study found, with its caveats: Compared with the aged group, the long-lived group had more naive CD4+ T cells, fewer expanded clones and increased TCR diversity, a pattern suggesting age selection. As age increased, observed TCR beta diversity per million T cells dropped in a roughly linear way, and a significant reduction was already evident by age roughly 40. Because the CMV infection status of the donors was unknown, age-related changes in expanded clonotypes may potentially have been confounded. Since profiling was done on bulk unsorted PBMCs, naive and antigen-experienced compartments could not be conclusively compared. A strong correlation was found between observed TCR beta diversity and the percentage of naive T cells measured by flow cytometry. Total diversity estimates from one million sequenced T cells were considered lower bounds and underestimates.

This clonotype turned up a few times. Its antigen is not yet known. Base-call qualities are not available, and no considerably larger clone is one nucleotide away. The roughly 39 donors, aged about 6 to 100 years, were systemically healthy Caucasian individuals from Russia. About 10 milliliters of peripheral blood were collected from each donor into EDTA-treated Vacutainer tubes. Ficoll-Paque density-gradient centrifugation was used to isolate PBMCs, with at least 7 million per sample. Total RNA, at least 5 micrograms per sample, was extracted from PBMCs with Trizol reagent. For every donor, flow cytometry on a PBMC aliquot measured the percentage of naive CD45RAhigh/CD27high T cells. The same data also contributed to another study, on T cells of mothers and their children. In that second paper, the authors write: Nine systemically healthy Caucasian individuals served as donors, namely three mothers together with their six children. cDNA synthesis consumed the entire amount of extracted RNA, loaded at 1.5 ug RNA in each 15 ul reaction. In the second PCR, sample barcodes and 2-4 random nucleotides were introduced via the M1S primer. Over 8.5 million TCR beta CDR3 reads were obtained for each mother, and 2.7 million or so reads were obtained for each child. Thymic selection shapes the output of TCR recombination in a similar way in related and unrelated pairs, and inherited differences have a minor effect. Related mother-child pairs always showed normalized repertoire overlap that was slightly higher than in unrelated mother-child pairs, though the difference was never significant. No persistent microchimeric T cell clones were detected, at a sensitivity of approximately 90 clones per million clonotypes. Deep NGS was used in the study to compare the TCR beta repertoires of mothers and children and to look for features that separate related mother-child pairs from unrelated individuals. The mean age was roughly 36 +/- 4 years for the mothers and around 10 +/- 4 years for the children. After adapter ligation was performed with NEBNext reagents, the libraries were sequenced on an Illumina HiSeq 2000 with 100+100 nt paired-end reads. To prevent cross-contamination, the mother and child libraries were prepared a month apart and were sequenced in separate runs. For each donor, somewhere between about 450,000 and 2,200,000 distinct TCR beta clonotypes were identified. Naive TCR beta clonotypes were estimated from low-frequency clonotypes matched to each donor's FACS-determined naive share, without sorting.

The sample taken for sequencing was blood. Recombination linked TRBV6-2 or TRBV6-3 to TRBJ2-7; a tentative D call is TRBD1 (6 bases match). The origin of this receptor is a boy between 10 and 17 years old in good health. The nucleotide sequence is given as TGTGCCAGCATTTCCGCCGGACAGACCTACGAGCAGTACTTC. This translates into CASISAGQTYEQYF.